A selection of T cell receptor beta chains follows, all from one sample in a study of T cell responses to AZD1222 COVID-19 vaccine. The method was immunoSEQ multiplex PCR; TCRdb's version includes in-frame clones alone and lacks a portion of them. Altogether around 120,000 clones are present, around 88% being singletons, with the ten largest covering approximately 7.1%. Sequenced material: peripheral blood, taken 28 days after the second AZD1222 dose. These TCRs come from an adult who received the AZD1222 COVID-19 vaccine. CDR3s include the opening cysteine and the closing phenylalanine or tryptophan. Each record gives: V gene, clone size, J gene, D gene, CDR3 protein, CDR3 DNA. The D gene is left open where the match is weak. Clone size appears in some rows only: once, few, many, or a class for an expanded clone.

TRBV15,few,TRBJ1-3,TRBD1,CATAVDRGSGNTIYF,TGTGCCACCGCGGTCGACAGGGGGTCTGGAAACACCATATATTTT
TRBV11-2,-,TRBJ2-7,-,CASSAPTYEQYF,TGTGCCAGCAGCGCCCCAACCTACGAGCAGTACTTC
TRBV11-3,-,TRBJ1-1,TRBD1,CASSFAGGHTEAFF,TGTGCCAGCAGCTTTGCAGGGGGCCATACTGAAGCTTTCTTT
TRBV7-9,once,TRBJ1-1,-,CASSPVHTGVTEAFF,TGTGCCAGCAGCCCAGTGCACACCGGGGTCACTGAAGCTTTCTTT
TRBV20-1,-,TRBJ1-1,-,CSARAWAEAFF,TGCAGTGCTAGAGCGTGGGCTGAAGCTTTCTTT
TRBV28,few,TRBJ1-1,-,CASSLLENTEAFF,TGTGCCAGCAGTTTGTTAGAGAACACTGAAGCTTTCTTT
TRBV19,-,TRBJ2-7,TRBD2,CASRSSGSSYEQYF,TGTGCCAGTAGATCTAGCGGGTCCTCCTACGAGCAGTACTTC
TRBV4-1,few,TRBJ1-2,TRBD1,CASSQDRGYGYTF,TGCGCCAGCAGCCAAGACAGGGGGTATGGCTACACCTTC
TRBV7-2,-,TRBJ2-6,TRBD1,CASSPRTGSPGANVLTF,TGTGCCAGCAGCCCTCGGACAGGGAGTCCTGGGGCCAACGTCCTGACTTTC
TRBV3-1/TRBV3-2,-,TRBJ2-3,TRBD2,CASSRLAGEDTQYF,TGTGCCAGCAGCCGACTAGCGGGAGAAGATACGCAGTATTTT
TRBV7-6,-,TRBJ1-2,-,CASSLGSDTNYGYTF,TGTGCCAGCAGCTTAGGCAGCGACACTAACTATGGCTACACCTTC
TRBV15,-,TRBJ1-1,-,CATSGWGGSMNTEAFF,TGTGCCACCAGCGGATGGGGGGGGAGCATGAACACTGAAGCTTTCTTT
TRBV7-3,-,TRBJ2-5,TRBD2,CASSPSGTETQYF,TGTGCCAGCAGCCCTAGCGGGACAGAGACCCAGTACTTC
TRBV27,-,TRBJ1-2,-,CASSGGMQGYTF,TGTGCCAGCAGTGGAGGAATGCAGGGCTACACCTTC
TRBV19,few,TRBJ2-7,-,CASSIDLGQSYEQYF,TGTGCCAGTAGTATAGACCTCGGACAGTCCTACGAGCAGTACTTC
TRBV10-3,-,TRBJ2-2,-,CATARNTGELFF,TGTGCCACCGCCAGGAACACCGGGGAGCTGTTTTTT
TRBV6-1,-,TRBJ2-7,TRBD2,CASSEGGVRSYEQYF,TGTGCCAGCAGTGAGGGGGGGGTGAGGTCCTACGAGCAGTACTTC
TRBV5-6,once,TRBJ1-1,-,CASSLGESTEAFF,TGTGCCAGCAGCTTGGGGGAGTCCACTGAAGCTTTCTTT
TRBV30,-,TRBJ1-2,-,CAWNGIGKGYTF,TGTGCCTGGAATGGTATCGGGAAAGGCTACACCTTC
TRBV5-4,-,TRBJ2-3,TRBD2,CASSSLAGGIDTQYF,TGTGCCAGCAGCTCACTAGCGGGAGGAATAGATACGCAGTATTTT
TRBV12-1,few,TRBJ1-2,-,CASSSISRDGYTF,TGTGCCAGCAGCTCAATATCCAGAGATGGCTACACCTTC
TRBV7-9,-,TRBJ2-2,-,CASSNLGTGELFF,TGTGCCAGCAGCAACCTAGGAACCGGGGAGCTGTTTTTT
TRBV5-1,-,TRBJ2-7,-,CASSNRGLGEQYF,TGCGCCAGTTCAAATAGGGGGTTAGGGGAGCAGTACTTC